This T cell receptor beta chain came from a study of CD4 T cells in relation to SARS-CoV-2 and coronaviruses. Study context: PBMCs were cultured with antigen for over nine days before TCR beta sequencing.

The CDR3 covers 15 residues. Germline values: CDR1 MDHEN, CDR2 SYDVKM. V was shortened by 4 bases and J by 4 bases, with 15 bases between the two germline ends. Overall study findings and caveats: Pre-pandemic and post-infection samples never came from the same donor.

The protocol was immunoSEQ multiplex PCR, while the TCRdb copy is restricted to in-frame clones and leaves out a portion. The sample lists 25,000 to 30,000 clones; about 78% were seen once. Unexposed donor CD4+ T cells date from about 2010-2018, before the COVID-19 pandemic. The cells were cultured for approximately ten days before CD4+ T cells were isolated. Remarks on this clone: Antigen specificity is unknown.

The clonotype was recovered from a human donor in good health. This chain links TRBV28 with TRBJ2-3; possibly TRBD1 or TRBD2 for D (6 bases each). The sequencing input was CD4+ T cells from PBMCs, cultured in vitro. The CDR3: CASSSPPRGADTQYF. As DNA, the CDR3 is TGTGCCAGCAGTTCCCCCCCGAGGGGGGCAGATACGCAGTATTTT. The full variable domain, rest sourced from reference TRBV28 and TRBJ2-3, is DVKVTQSSRYLVKRTGEKVFLECVQDMDHENMFWYRQDPGLGLRLIYFSYDVKMKEKGDIPEGYSVSREKKERFSLILESASTNQTSMYLCASSSPPRGADTQYFGPGTRLTVL.